Presented here are 9 T cell receptor beta chains from one specimen sequenced in a study of human T cells and chemical hapten exposure. One entry per CDR3 protein results from TCRdb running MiXCR on the RACE reads. The data show about 120,000 distinct CDR3 sequences, roughly 14% seen once. As to time point: pre-sensitization, week 0. Indicated treatment: therapeutic diphenylcyclopropenone sensitization with weekly scalp DPC. The source material was whole blood, sampled in connection with sensitization to the hapten diphenylcyclopropenone (DPC). These receptor sequences come from a woman aged 18-30 years with alopecia areata. Some clones in this sample may be carry-over from other donors' samples.

This chain links TRBV18 with TRBJ1-1; TRBD1 agrees at 9 bases. This CDR3 has 15 amino acids. Germline trimming cut 2 bases from V and 1 base from J; bases unmatched to any gene: 2. The V gene's germline CDR1 is KGHSH and CDR2 LQKENI. The CDR3 nucleotides read TGTGCCAGCTCACCAAGACAGGGGGGGAACACTGAAGCTTTCTTT. Its protein is CASSPRQGGNTEAFF.

A few counts support this clonotype. The genes are TRBV12-3 or TRBV12-4 and TRBJ1-1; tentative D call: TRBD1 (5 bases). There are 14 residues in the CDR3. V gave up 3 bases and J gave up 5 bases, with 13 bases separating them. The CDR3 protein is CASSFRGEGTEAFF. The CDR3 DNA sequence: TGTGCCAGCAGTTTTCGGGGAGAGGGGACTGAAGCTTTCTTT.

CDR3 region: CATPGGGQTGELFF. CDR3 nucleotide sequence: TGTGCCACACCCGGTGGGGGTCAAACCGGGGAGCTGTTTTTT. V is TRBV24-1 and J is TRBJ2-2; D assignment may be TRBD1 or TRBD2 (5 bases each). The CDR3 has 14 amino acids. Germline CDR1 and CDR2: KGHDR and SFDVKD. V was clipped by 10 bases and J by 5 bases, with 16 bases between them.

This clonotype turned up a few times. This sequence joins TRBV19 and TRBJ2-2; D is uncertain. Between the trimmed V and J ends, which lost 0 bases and 7 bases, there was a span of 9 bases. CDR1 is LNHDA and CDR2 is SQIVND in the germline V gene (reference sequence). The CDR3 is 14 amino acids. In DNA, the CDR3 is TGTGCCAGTAGTATAGACATCAACGGCGGGGAGCTGTTTTTT. As protein: CASSIDINGGELFF.

Only a few counts were recorded for this clonotype. The V gene is TRBV5-1, the J gene TRBJ2-3, with D perhaps assigned TRBD1 or TRBD2 (6 bases each). The CDR3 runs to 14 residues. V lost 6 bases to trimming and J lost 3 bases, with 14 bases between them. Germline V gene lookup returns CDR1 SGHRS and CDR2 YFSETQ. In DNA form, the CDR3 reads TGCGCCAGCACCTGGGGGGCCCAAACAGATACGCAGTATTTT. This translates into CASTWGAQTDTQYF. The variable domain in full, with the rest retrieved from reference TRBV5-1 and TRBJ2-3, is KAGVTQTPRYLIKTRGQQVTLSCSPISGHRSVSWYQQTPGQGLQFLFEYFSETQRNKGNFPGRFSGRQFSNSRSEMNVSTLELGDSALYLCASTWGAQTDTQYFGPGTRLTVL.

This clonotype was recorded at least ten times. This rearrangement joins TRBV12-3 or TRBV12-4 to TRBJ1-1; 10 nucleotides align to TRBD1. The CDR3 loop spans 13 amino acids. Trimming at V came to 6 bases and at J to 6 bases, leaving 4 bases not matched to a gene. The CDR3 coding sequence is TGTGCCAGCAGCCGGGACAGGGGCGCTGAAGCTTTCTTT. Translated, it gives CASSRDRGAEAFF.

This clonotype was detected many times. This chain joins TRBV25-1 and TRBJ1-4, with 7 bases that match TRBD1. The CDR3 runs 17 residues. V gave up 5 bases and J gave up 1 base; unmatched junction bases: 10. Germline V gene data show CDR1 as MGHDK and CDR2 as SYGVNS. In nucleotides, the CDR3 is TGTGCCAGCAGTCACCTTGGGAGGGGGCGAACTAATGAAAAACTGTTTTTT. Residues: CASSHLGRGRTNEKLFF.

With respect to this clonotype: A much larger clone differs by one base, so this may be a read error. CDR3 sequence reads: CASSLAKDRQFF. In DNA, the CDR3 is TGTGCCAGCAGCTTGGCTAAGGATCGGCAGTTCTTC. The gene calls are TRBV7-8 and TRBJ2-1; no firm D call. CDR3 length: 12 residues. From germline, CDR1 is SGHVS and CDR2 FQNEAQ. Trimming took 3 bases from V and 12 from J, leaving 12 bases between them.

This clonotype occurred many times. The chain employs TRBV7-2 and TRBJ1-5; maybe TRBD1 (6 bases). The V end was cut by 1 base, the J end by 11 bases, with 12 bases between. Per the germline V gene, CDR1 is SGHTA and CDR2 is FQGNSA. The CDR3 contains 13 residues. The DNA of the CDR3 is TGTGCCAGCAGCTTAGGGGGGGGCGACTCCCAGCATTTT. Protein: CASSLGGGDSQHF.